This TCR beta chain appears in the sequencing data of a study of spatial heterogeneity in lung cancer. Study-level information: Where present, follow-up PBMC were sequenced a median of roughly two years after resection.

Time point noted: blood at routine non-recurrence follow-up after resection. Whole RNA came from tumor, nontumor lung or frozen PBMC and was sequenced without being sorted. CDR3 length: 15 amino acids. Germline lookup yields CDR1 DFQATT and CDR2 SNEGSKA (reference sequence). V gave up 0 bases and J gave up 4 bases; unmatched junction bases: 6. This clonotype has only a few counts. MiXCR, run by TCRdb on the 5' RACE reads, gives a single entry per CDR3 protein. The sample gives more than 95,000 distinct CDR3 sequences, less than 15% of which show up once; 16% is in the top ten. This receptor was obtained from a male donor with early-stage non-small cell lung cancer. This specimen consisted of PBMCs, obtained at follow-up. The rearrangement links TRBV20-1 to TRBJ2-1; TRBD1 agrees at 7 bases. The CDR3 bases are TGCAGTGCTAGAGATGAAGGGGGCCGATACAATGAGCAGTTCTTC. Translation gives CSARDEGGRYNEQFF.